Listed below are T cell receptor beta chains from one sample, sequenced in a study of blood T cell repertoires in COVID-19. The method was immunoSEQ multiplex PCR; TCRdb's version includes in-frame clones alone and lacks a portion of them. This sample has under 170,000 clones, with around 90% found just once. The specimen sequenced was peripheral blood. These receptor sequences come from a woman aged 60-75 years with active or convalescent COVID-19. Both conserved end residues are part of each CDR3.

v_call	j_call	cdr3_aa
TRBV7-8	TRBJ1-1	CASSLAVQGAVTEAFF
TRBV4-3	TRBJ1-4	CASSGRALGAEKLFF
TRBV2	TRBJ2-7	CASRQAADYEQYF
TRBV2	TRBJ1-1	CASSRWTGANTEAFF
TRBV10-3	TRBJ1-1	CAISESRNTEAFF
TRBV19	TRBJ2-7	CATRSRDRLTYEQYF
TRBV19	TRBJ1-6	CASRQGGDSPLHF
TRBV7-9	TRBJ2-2	CASRGTGPGELFF
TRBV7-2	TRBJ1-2	CASKISGTYGYTF
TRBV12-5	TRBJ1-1	CASGWPETLRKYTEAFF
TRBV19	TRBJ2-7	CASRRDSRYEQYF
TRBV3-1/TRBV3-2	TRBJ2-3	CASSQVSGTGDTQYF
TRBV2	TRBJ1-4	CASSEGGIGEKLFF
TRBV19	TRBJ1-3	CASSIRQGLSGNTIYF
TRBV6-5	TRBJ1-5	CASSYYRRGQPQHF
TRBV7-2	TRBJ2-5	CASSPIAGPYQETQYF
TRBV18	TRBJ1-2	CASSPPGQGYGYTF
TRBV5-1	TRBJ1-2	CASSLRGQLQGGYTF
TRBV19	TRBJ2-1	CASSIQGRAYNEQFF
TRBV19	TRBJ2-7	CASSNGQGSSYEQYF
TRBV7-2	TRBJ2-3	CASSLGGRSKGTDTQYF
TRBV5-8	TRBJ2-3	CASTKEGTGTDTQYF
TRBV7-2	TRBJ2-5	CASSSTTGTGGETQYF
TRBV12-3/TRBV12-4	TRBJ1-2	CASSPLGGGYTF
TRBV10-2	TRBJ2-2	CASSPGQGAQRTGELFF
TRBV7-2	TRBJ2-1	CASSSVGLASYNEQFF
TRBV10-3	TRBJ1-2	CAIRDASGVLNYGYTF
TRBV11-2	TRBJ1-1	CASSLRQLNTEAFF
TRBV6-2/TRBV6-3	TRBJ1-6	CASSYRTGNNSPLHF
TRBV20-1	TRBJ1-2	CSARWGPRYTF
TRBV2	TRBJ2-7	CASSRLDYEQYF
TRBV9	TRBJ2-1	CASGQRGNEQFF
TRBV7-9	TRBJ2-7	CASSPGHSYEQYF
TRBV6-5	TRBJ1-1	CASSYSTGFDTEAFF
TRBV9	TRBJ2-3	CASSPSGGDTQYF